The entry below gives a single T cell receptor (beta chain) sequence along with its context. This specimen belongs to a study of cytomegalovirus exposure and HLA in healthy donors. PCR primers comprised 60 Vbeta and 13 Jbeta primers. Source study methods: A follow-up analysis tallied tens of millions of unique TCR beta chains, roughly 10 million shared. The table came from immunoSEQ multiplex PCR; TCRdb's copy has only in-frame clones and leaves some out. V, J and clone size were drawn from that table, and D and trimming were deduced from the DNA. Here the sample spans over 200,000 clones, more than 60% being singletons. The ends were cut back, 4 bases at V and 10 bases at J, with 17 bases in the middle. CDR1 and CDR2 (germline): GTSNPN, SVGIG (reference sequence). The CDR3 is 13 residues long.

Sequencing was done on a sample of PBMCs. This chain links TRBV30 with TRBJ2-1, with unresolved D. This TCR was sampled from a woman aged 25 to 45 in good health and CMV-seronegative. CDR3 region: CAWNSYVGSEQFF. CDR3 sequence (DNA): TGTGCCTGGAATTCGTACGTGGGTAGCGAGCAGTTCTTC.